A selection of T cell receptor beta chains follows, all from one sample in a study of CD4+ T cells in melanoma. Sequencing used immunoSEQ multiplex PCR; TCRdb keeps in-frame clones, though not all of them. This sample has around 10,000 clones, with 70% to 80% found just once. Specimen: tumor tissue. The receptor set was obtained from a human donor with melanoma. Each CDR3 is given with its conserved first and last residue. The order of the fields is V gene, D gene, J gene, clone size, CDR3 DNA, CDR3 protein. The D gene is left open where the match is weak. Only some rows state a clone size, as once, few, many or a class for expanded clones.

TRBV7-9	NA	TRBJ2-7	few	TGTGCCAGCAGCTTAGCCCGGGACAATTCCTACGAGCAGTACTTC	CASSLARDNSYEQYF
TRBV5-1	NA	TRBJ1-1	NA	TGCGCCAGCAGCTTGTACCGGGACGACACTGAAGCTTTCTTT	CASSLYRDDTEAFF
TRBV6-5	NA	TRBJ2-7	NA	TGTGCCAGCAGCCAAGACTCCGTTCCCTACGAGCAGTACTTC	CASSQDSVPYEQYF
TRBV10-3	NA	TRBJ1-1	NA	TGTGCCATCAGACAGGAGATTAAAGCTGAAGCTTTCTTT	CAIRQEIKAEAFF
TRBV5-5	NA	TRBJ1-1	NA	TGTGCCAGCAGCTTGGTAGTTTCAGAGAACACTGAAGCTTTCTTT	CASSLVVSENTEAFF
TRBV15	TRBD1	TRBJ1-1	few	TGTGCCACCAGCAGGGACAGGGTGGCCACTGAAGCTTTCTTT	CATSRDRVATEAFF
TRBV7-6	TRBD2	TRBJ2-1	few	TGTGCCAGCAGCTTAGTTCTAGCGGGGGCACGGAGTGAGCAGTTCTTC	CASSLVLAGARSEQFF
TRBV30	TRBD2	TRBJ2-1	few	TGTGCCTGGAGTGCACGGGGGGGGGACCTTGAGCAGTTCTTC	CAWSARGGDLEQFF
TRBV14	TRBD2	TRBJ2-7	NA	TGTGCCAGCAGCTGGGGGGGTTACGAGCAGTACTTC	CASSWGGYEQYF
TRBV7-2	NA	TRBJ2-5	once	TGTGCCAGCAGCTTAGATAGCAACCAAGAGACCCAGTACTTC	CASSLDSNQETQYF
TRBV19	NA	TRBJ2-3	once	TGTGCCAGTAGTATAGAGTACAGGAGCACAGATACGCAGTATTTT	CASSIEYRSTDTQYF
TRBV5-1	TRBD1	TRBJ1-1	NA	TGCGCCAGCAGCATACAGGGGGGGGACACTGAAGCTTTCTTT	CASSIQGGDTEAFF
TRBV5-1	NA	TRBJ2-5	NA	TGCGCCAGCAGCCACCAGGGGAGGGAAGAGACCCAGTACTTC	CASSHQGREETQYF
TRBV6-5	NA	TRBJ2-7	NA	TGTGCCAGCAGTTACCCCACGAGGGGAGGCCGCGAGCAGTACTTC	CASSYPTRGGREQYF
TRBV7-6	NA	TRBJ2-7	large	TGTGCCAGCAGCTTATTCCCAGGGGATCGCTACGAGCAGTACTTC	CASSLFPGDRYEQYF
TRBV30	NA	TRBJ1-3	NA	TGTGCCTGGAGACGAGGCTCTGGAAACACCATATATTTT	CAWRRGSGNTIYF
TRBV7-8	NA	TRBJ1-2	NA	TGTGCCAGCAGCTTAGGACAATCGGGGAGATATGGCTACACCTTC	CASSLGQSGRYGYTF
TRBV15	NA	TRBJ1-2	NA	TGTGCCACCAGCAAGGAGCGACAGTCGATCTATGGCTACACCTTC	CATSKERQSIYGYTF
TRBV9	NA	TRBJ1-3	few	TGTGCCAGCAGCGTAAGAGGGATCAGCTCTGGAAACACCATATATTTT	CASSVRGISSGNTIYF
TRBV5-5	NA	TRBJ1-5	NA	TGTGCCAGCAGCTTGTATTGGAATCAGCCCCAGCATTTT	CASSLYWNQPQHF
TRBV6-6	TRBD1	TRBJ1-5	NA	TGTGCCAGCAGTTATTCCGGACAGGGTACAGCTCAGCCCCAGCATTTT	CASSYSGQGTAQPQHF
TRBV7-9	NA	TRBJ2-7	NA	TGTGCCAGCAGCTCCGGAGAGTTCGAGCAGTACTTC	CASSSGEFEQYF
TRBV15	NA	TRBJ1-5	NA	TGTGCCACCAGCACACAGGTTACTCAGCCCCAGCATTTT	CATSTQVTQPQHF
TRBV5-3	NA	TRBJ1-4	once	TGTGCCAGAAGCCAAAGTAAACTGGAAGGTGAAAAACTGTTTTTT	CARSQSKLEGEKLFF
TRBV29-1	NA	TRBJ2-7	NA	TGCAGCGTTGACGTCGGCACCTACGAGCAGTACTTC	CSVDVGTYEQYF
TRBV6-1	NA	TRBJ1-3	NA	TGTGCCAGCACGCAGCTCTCTGGAAACACCATATATTTT	CASTQLSGNTIYF